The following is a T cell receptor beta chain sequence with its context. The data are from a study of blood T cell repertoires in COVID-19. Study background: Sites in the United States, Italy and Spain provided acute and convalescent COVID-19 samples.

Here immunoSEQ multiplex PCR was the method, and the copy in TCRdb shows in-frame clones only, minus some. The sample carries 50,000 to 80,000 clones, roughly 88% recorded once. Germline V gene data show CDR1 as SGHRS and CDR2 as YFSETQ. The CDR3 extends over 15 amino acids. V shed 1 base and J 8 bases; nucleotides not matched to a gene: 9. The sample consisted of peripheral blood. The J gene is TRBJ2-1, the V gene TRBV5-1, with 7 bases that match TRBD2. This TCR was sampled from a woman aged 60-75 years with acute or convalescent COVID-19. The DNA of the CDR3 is TGCGCCAGCAGCTTGAGAGGCGGGGGATGGGATGAGCAGTTCTTC. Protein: CASSLRGGGWDEQFF.